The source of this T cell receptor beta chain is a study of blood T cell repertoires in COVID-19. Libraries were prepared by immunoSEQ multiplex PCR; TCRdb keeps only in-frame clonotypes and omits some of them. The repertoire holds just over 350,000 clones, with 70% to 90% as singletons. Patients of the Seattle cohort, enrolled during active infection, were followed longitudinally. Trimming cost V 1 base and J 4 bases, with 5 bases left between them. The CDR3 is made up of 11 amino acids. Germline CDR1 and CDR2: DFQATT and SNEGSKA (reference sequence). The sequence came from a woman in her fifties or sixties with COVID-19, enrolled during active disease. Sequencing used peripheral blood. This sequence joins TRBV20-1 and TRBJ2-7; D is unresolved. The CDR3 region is CSARALYEQYF. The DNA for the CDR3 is TGCAGTGCTAGAGCTCTTTACGAGCAGTACTTC.